The 28 T cell receptor beta chains below were found in one sample sequenced in a study of shared clonotypes between healthy human individuals. Profiling relied on immunoSEQ multiplex PCR, and the TCRdb table lists in-frame clones only, not all of them. The top ten hold about 11% of the sample, which has about 600,000 clones, roughly 72% seen once. The source material was PBMCs. These receptors came from a woman in her thirties or forties in good health. Some clones in this sample may be carry-over from other donors' samples.

This chain connects TRBV5-4 to TRBJ2-2, with TRBD2 matching over 15 bases. V lost 4 bases to trimming and J lost 4 bases; unmatched junction nucleotides: 8. The CDR3 is 18 residues long. The germline V gene encodes CDR1 SGHNT and CDR2 YYREEE (reference sequence). DNA of the CDR3: TGTGCCAGCAGCCAGGGACTAGCGGGAGGTATAGGCACCGGGGAGCTGTTTTTT. Translated, it gives CASSQGLAGGIGTGELFF.

The chain recombines TRBV5-1 with TRBJ2-7; 12 nucleotides match TRBD1. CDR1 and CDR2 from the germline V gene are SGHRS and YFSETQ. The V segment lost 2 bases and the J segment 7 bases; nucleotides outside the gene matches: 4. This CDR3 has 14 residues. The CDR3 DNA follows: TGCGCCAGCAGCTTCGGGACAGGGGGCGGGGAGCAGTACTTC. Translation gives CASSFGTGGGEQYF. The complete variable domain, with remaining parts taken from reference TRBV5-1 and TRBJ2-7, reads KAGVTQTPRYLIKTRGQQVTLSCSPISGHRSVSWYQQTPGQGLQFLFEYFSETQRNKGNFPGRFSGRQFSNSRSEMNVSTLELGDSALYLCASSFGTGGGEQYFGPGTRLTVT.

The rearrangement links TRBV18 to TRBJ2-6; 9 positions agree with TRBD2. CDR3 length: 15 amino acids. V lost 8 bases to trimming and J lost 1 base; unmatched junction nucleotides: 3. Per germline, CDR1 KGHSH and CDR2 LQKENI. CDR3 DNA: TGTGCCAGCGTCAGCGGGGGGTCTGGGGCCAACGTCCTGACTTTC. Amino acid sequence: CASVSGGSGANVLTF. Looking up the rest from reference TRBV18 and TRBJ2-6 gives the full variable domain: NAGVMQNPRHLVRRRGQEARLRCSPMKGHSHVYWYRQLPEEGLKFMVYLQKENIIDESGMPKERFSAEFPKEGPSILRIQQVVRGDSAAYFCASVSGGSGANVLTFGAGSRLTVL.

The chain employs TRBV9 and TRBJ1-1; D not resolved. Trimming took off 4 bases at V and 2 bases at J, with 9 bases between the two ends. CDR1 is SGDLS, CDR2 YYNGEE, per germline. The CDR3 loop spans 13 amino acids. Written as DNA, the CDR3 is TGTGCCAGCAGCATTGGACCAAACACTGAAGCTTTCTTT. Amino acids: CASSIGPNTEAFF.

This chain connects TRBV4-1 to TRBJ2-7; TRBD2 matches at 11 bases. After removal of 1 base from V and 4 bases from J, the junction contained 6 bases not matched to a gene. Germline-derived CDR1 and CDR2 are MGHRA and YSYEKL. The CDR3 runs 16 residues. This CDR3 is CASSQGLTSGSYEQYF. CDR3 coding DNA: TGCGCCAGCAGCCAAGGTCTAACTAGCGGGAGTTACGAGCAGTACTTC.

This clone was seen more than once but under ten times. V is TRBV30 and J is TRBJ2-1; D gene ambiguous. Germline lookup yields CDR1 GTSNPN and CDR2 SVGIG (reference sequence). V was cut by 3 bases and J by 5 bases, with 8 bases left in between. The CDR3 consists of 12 residues. Here the CDR3 reads CAWRAGDNEQFF. The CDR3 DNA sequence: TGTGCCTGGAGAGCTGGAGACAATGAGCAGTTCTTC.

This clone was seen once. The chain links TRBV28 to TRBJ2-1, with TRBD2 matching 10 bases. Trimming removed 6 bases from V and 5 bases from J; junction bases left unmatched: 13. CDR3 length: 17 amino acids. Germline V gene lookup returns CDR1 MDHEN and CDR2 SYDVKM. The CDR3, as DNA: TGTGCCAGCAGACCTCCGCCCGGGACTAGCGCCGACAATGAGCAGTTCTTC. This gives the protein CASRPPPGTSADNEQFF.

This chain links TRBV28 with TRBJ2-1, with TRBD2 matching over 15 bases. The trim removed 4 bases at V and 13 bases at J, leaving 8 bases unmatched. Per germline, CDR1 MDHEN and CDR2 SYDVKM. The length of the CDR3 is 15 residues. The CDR3, as DNA: TGTGCCAGCAGTTCCATTGGACTAGCGGGAGGGCCCCAGTTCTTC. Translation gives CASSSIGLAGGPQFF.

The sample holds a few counts of this clone. The chain employs TRBV9 and TRBJ1-1, with D possibly matching TRBD1 (5 bases). The V gene lost 0 bases and the J gene lost 3 bases, with 6 bases spanning the gap. The germline CDR1 and CDR2 sequences are SGDLS and YYNGEE. This CDR3 region has 13 residues. CDR3 sequence: CASSVEGDTEAFF. The CDR3 region has the DNA TGTGCCAGCAGCGTAGAAGGGGACACTGAAGCTTTCTTT.

This rearrangement joins TRBV28 to TRBJ2-1, with 12 bases that match TRBD2. This CDR3 is 15 amino acids long. In germline, CDR1 is MDHEN, CDR2 SYDVKM. Trimming cost V 8 bases and J 5 bases; bases outside gene matches: 7. The CDR3 nucleotides read TGTGCCAGCCGCTCGGGACTAGCGGGCCACAATGAGCAGTTCTTC. Residues: CASRSGLAGHNEQFF.

The chain is built from TRBV18 and TRBJ2-1; 8 bases map to TRBD2. CDR3 length: 19 amino acids. V lost 5 bases, J lost 0 bases, and 15 bases stayed unmatched. The germline V gene has CDR1 KGHSH and CDR2 LQKENI. The CDR3 loop is CASSNPIASGPLSYNEQFF. DNA of the CDR3: TGTGCCAGCTCAAACCCGATCGCTAGCGGGCCACTCTCCTACAATGAGCAGTTCTTC.

This chain joins TRBV25-1 and TRBJ2-5; D gene unclear. Trimming took off 7 bases at V and 0 bases at J, with 6 bases between the two ends. Germline CDR1 MGHDK, CDR2 SYGVNS. This CDR3 region has 12 residues. CDR3: CASNGDQETQYF. CDR3 in DNA: TGTGCCAGCAATGGGGACCAAGAGACCCAGTACTTC. The full variable domain, with the rest looked up from reference TRBV25-1 and TRBJ2-5, is EADIYQTPRYLVIGTGKKITLECSQTMGHDKMYWYQQDPGMELHLIHYSYGVNSTEKGDLSSESTVSRIRTEHFPLTLESARPSHTSQYLCASNGDQETQYFGPGTRLLVL.

This chain links TRBV4-1 with TRBJ1-1, with 9 bases matching TRBD1. The CDR3 contains 16 residues. CDR1 and CDR2 (germline): MGHRA, YSYEKL. The V gene end was trimmed by 6 bases and the J gene end by 0 bases; junction bases not matched to a gene: 8. The CDR3 DNA reads as TGCGCCAGCAGACAGGGACAGGGAATATTGAACACTGAAGCTTTCTTT. Translation gives CASRQGQGILNTEAFF.

The CDR3 reads CAWSKTGRGFTGELFF. The CDR3, as DNA: TGTGCCTGGAGTAAGACAGGGCGGGGGTTCACCGGGGAGCTGTTTTTT. V and J are TRBV30 and TRBJ2-2; D may correspond to TRBD1 or TRBD2 (7 bases each). Germline assignment: CDR1 GTSNPN and CDR2 SVGIG (reference sequence). Deletions cut 2 bases from V and 4 bases from J, with 17 bases between. The CDR3 runs 16 residues.

This clone appeared once. The gene calls are TRBV28 and TRBJ1-2; D remains unclear. V was shortened by 6 bases and J by 4 bases, with 9 bases between the two germline ends. The length of the CDR3 is 12 residues. Per germline, CDR1 MDHEN and CDR2 SYDVKM. The DNA for the CDR3 is TGTGCCAGCAGCTTAATGGGCTATGGCTACACCTTC. Translating it yields CASSLMGYGYTF.

CDR3 protein: CASSLRTENYGYTF. CDR3 DNA: TGTGCCAGCAGTTTAAGGACTGAAAACTATGGCTACACCTTC. The chain is built from TRBV28 and TRBJ1-2; D is undetermined. CDR1 MDHEN and CDR2 SYDVKM come from the germline V gene. This CDR3 spans 14 amino acids. V dropped 2 bases and J dropped 2 bases, with 9 bases sitting between them.

This clone was found once. V usage is TRBV4-3 and J usage is TRBJ2-5; 9 bases match TRBD2. V lost 4 bases and J lost 5; bases outside the gene matches: 5. The CDR3 spans 14 residues. CDR1 is LGHNA, CDR2 YSLEER, per germline. This chain's CDR3 is CASSRGLAGETQYF. The CDR3 DNA is TGCGCCAGCAGCCGGGGACTAGCCGGCGAGACCCAGTACTTC.

The rearrangement joins TRBV4-1 to TRBJ1-2; TRBD1 matches at 11 bases. J gave up 6 bases and V 0 bases, and 6 bases lay outside the gene matches. This CDR3 contains 16 residues. Germline V gene sequence: CDR1 MGHRA, CDR2 YSYEKL. CDR3: CASSQDPGTGGHGYTF. CDR3 sequence (DNA): TGCGCCAGCAGCCAAGATCCCGGGACAGGGGGTCATGGCTACACCTTC.

The chain couples TRBV5-1 to TRBJ2-7; 14 positions agree with TRBD2. The germline V gene has CDR1 SGHRS and CDR2 YFSETQ. The CDR3 is made up of 17 amino acids. With 2 bases clipped from V and 2 bases from J, the junction kept 6 bases outside the gene matches. The CDR3 DNA reads TGCGCCAGCAGCTTCGGGACTAGCGGGAGTAACACCTACGAGCAGTACTTC. Protein: CASSFGTSGSNTYEQYF. The full variable domain, completed using reference TRBV5-1 and TRBJ2-7, is KAGVTQTPRYLIKTRGQQVTLSCSPISGHRSVSWYQQTPGQGLQFLFEYFSETQRNKGNFPGRFSGRQFSNSRSEMNVSTLELGDSALYLCASSFGTSGSNTYEQYFGPGTRLTVT.

This clone came up a few times. The chain has TRBV2 and TRBJ1-1; D not certain. The CDR3 loop spans 13 amino acids. Germline CDR1 reads SNHLY; CDR2 reads FYNNEI. Trimming shortened V by 5 bases and J by 1 base, and 8 bases separated the two germline ends. DNA for the CDR3: TGTGCCAGCAGTCTACAGCAGAACACTGAAGCTTTCTTT. Its translation is CASSLQQNTEAFF.

The sample holds a few counts of this clone. This chain connects TRBV28 to TRBJ2-4, with 9 bases matching TRBD1. The CDR3 is 17 amino acids. The V segment lost 6 bases and the J segment 2 bases; nucleotides outside the gene matches: 11. Per the germline V gene, CDR1 is MDHEN and CDR2 is SYDVKM. Here the CDR3 DNA reads TGTGCCAGCAGAGCCTCAGGGGGACAGGGTCCCAAAAACATTCAGTACTTC. Protein product: CASRASGGQGPKNIQYF.

In this sample, this clone turned up a few times. The J gene is TRBJ2-1, the V gene TRBV2; D remains ambiguous. V lost 6 bases, J lost 3 bases, and 12 bases lay in between. Germline lookup yields CDR1 SNHLY and CDR2 FYNNEI. This CDR3 has 14 residues. The CDR3 nucleotides read TGTGCCAGCAGGGAATGGGAAGGCTACAATGAGCAGTTCTTC. Translation: CASREWEGYNEQFF. Together with reference TRBV2 and TRBJ2-1, the CDR3 gives the full variable domain: EPEVTQTPSHQVTQMGQEVILRCVPISNHLYFYWYRQILGQKVEFLVSFYNNEISEKSEIFDDQFSVERPDGSNFTLKIRSTKLEDSAMYFCASREWEGYNEQFFGPGTRLTVL.

The gene calls are TRBV2 and TRBJ2-7; possibly TRBD2 for D (6 bases). The germline V and J ends were trimmed by 6 bases and 2 bases, with 11 bases remaining between them. The CDR3 consists of 13 residues. Germline CDR1 is SNHLY and CDR2 is FYNNEI. The CDR3 bases are TGTGCCAGCAGGCCGGGGGAACCCTACGAGCAGTACTTC. Translated, it gives CASRPGEPYEQYF.

V is TRBV19 and J is TRBJ1-5; D gene unclear. Germline V CDR1 and CDR2: LNHDA, SQIVND (reference sequence). The CDR3 consists of 15 residues. The V end lost 1 base, the J end lost 0 bases, and 7 bases lay between the germline ends. CDR3 residues: CASSIVVYSNQPQHF. CDR3 DNA: TGTGCCAGTAGTATAGTAGTTTATAGCAATCAGCCCCAGCATTTT.

The V gene is TRBV27, the J gene TRBJ2-1; 10 bases are a match to TRBD1. The CDR3 is 15 residues long. The germline CDR1 and CDR2 sequences are MNHEY and SMNVEV (reference sequence). The V gene end was trimmed by 7 bases and the J gene end by 9 bases; junction bases not matched to a gene: 12. CDR3 DNA sequence: TGTGCCAGCACCACCTCCCGGGACAGGGGTTTTGAGCAGTTCTTC. Its translation is CASTTSRDRGFEQFF.

Concerning this clone itself: A read error is likely here: a far larger clone is one base away. The chain links TRBV6-1 to TRBJ2-7; a weak D match, TRBD2 (6 bases). Trimming left V 4 bases short and J 3 bases short, with 13 bases between. CDR1 and CDR2 (germline): MNHNS, SASEGT. This CDR3 spans 14 amino acids. CDR3 in DNA: TGTGCCAGCAGTGGACAAGAGGAGGGCTACGAGCAGTACTTC. Protein sequence: CASSGQEEGYEQYF.

The genes are TRBV27 and TRBJ2-7; D is unclear. In germline, CDR1 is MNHEY, CDR2 SMNVEV (reference sequence). The CDR3 length is 13 residues. V was shortened by 6 bases and J by 3 bases, with 12 bases between the two germline ends. CDR3 sequence reads: CASRASAYYEQYF. CDR3 in DNA: TGTGCCAGCAGGGCTTCGGCCTACTACGAGCAGTACTTC.

This clone was detected only once. The V and J genes are TRBV29-1 and TRBJ1-1, with 9 bases matching TRBD1. The CDR3 totals 15 residues. Germline V lookup: CDR1 SQVTM, CDR2 ANQGSEA. Unmatched junction bases numbered 6, after V lost 4 bases and J lost 0 bases. DNA for the CDR3: TGCAGCGTTGGGGGGGGACAGGGCCTGAACACTGAAGCTTTCTTT. This translates into CSVGGGQGLNTEAFF. The complete variable domain, with remaining parts taken from reference TRBV29-1 and TRBJ1-1, reads SAVISQKPSRDICQRGTSLTIQCQVDSQVTMMFWYRQQPGQSLTLIATANQGSEATYESGFVIDKFPISRPNLTFSTLTVSNMSPEDSSIYLCSVGGGQGLNTEAFFGQGTRLTVV.